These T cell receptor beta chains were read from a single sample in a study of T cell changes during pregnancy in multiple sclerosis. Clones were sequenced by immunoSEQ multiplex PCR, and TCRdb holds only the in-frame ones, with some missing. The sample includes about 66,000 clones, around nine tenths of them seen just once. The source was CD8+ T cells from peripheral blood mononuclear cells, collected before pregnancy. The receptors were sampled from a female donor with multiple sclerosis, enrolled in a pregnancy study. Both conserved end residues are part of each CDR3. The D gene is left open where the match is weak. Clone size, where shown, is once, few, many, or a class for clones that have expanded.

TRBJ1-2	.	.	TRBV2	CASSDPGTMYGYTF	TGTGCCAGCAGTGACCCAGGGACTATGTATGGCTACACCTTC
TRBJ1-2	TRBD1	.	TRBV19	CASNAGSETVLDRVYGYTF	TGTGCCAGTAACGCGGGGAGTGAGACAGTCCTCGACAGGGTCTATGGCTACACCTTC
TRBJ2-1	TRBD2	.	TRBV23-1	CATAVLGGFCEQFF	TGCGCCACCGCAGTACTGGGGGGGTTTTGTGAGCAGTTCTTC
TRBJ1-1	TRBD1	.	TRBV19	CASRDRDMNTEAFF	TGTGCCAGTAGAGACAGGGACATGAACACTGAAGCTTTCTTT
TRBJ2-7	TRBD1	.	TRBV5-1	CASSLGNTGDEQYF	TGCGCCAGCAGCTTGGGTAATACAGGGGACGAGCAGTACTTC
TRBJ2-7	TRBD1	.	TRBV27	CASSLSGTGPAYEQYF	TGTGCCAGCAGTTTATCGGGGACAGGGCCCGCCTACGAGCAGTACTTC
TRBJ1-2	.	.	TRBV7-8	CASSLESGVGGYTF	TGTGCCAGCAGCTTAGAGTCAGGCGTCGGTGGCTACACCTTC
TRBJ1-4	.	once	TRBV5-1	CASSLAGKATNEKLFF	TGCGCCAGCAGCTTGGCAGGGAAAGCAACTAATGAAAAACTGTTTTTT
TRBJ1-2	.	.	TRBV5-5	CASSLGVSYGYTF	TGTGCCAGCAGCTTGGGAGTGAGCTATGGCTACACCTTC
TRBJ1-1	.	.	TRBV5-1	CASSVDTEAFF	TGCGCCAGCAGCGTCGACACTGAAGCTTTCTTT
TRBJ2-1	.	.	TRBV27	CASTAGNEQFF	TGTGCCAGCACCGCGGGGAATGAGCAGTTCTTC
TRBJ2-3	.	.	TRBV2	CASRLGVFGTDTQYF	TGTGCCAGCAGACTAGGCGTATTTGGAACAGATACGCAGTATTTT
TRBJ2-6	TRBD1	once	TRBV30	CAWSGTGAPPLSGANVLTF	TGTGCCTGGAGTGGAACAGGGGCGCCTCCTCTCTCTGGGGCCAACGTCCTGACTTTC
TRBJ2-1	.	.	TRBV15	CATSSVLLSDEQFF	TGTGCCACCAGCAGTGTCCTCCTCTCTGATGAGCAGTTCTTC
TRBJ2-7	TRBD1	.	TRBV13	CASSLVGTGEYEQYF	TGTGCCAGCAGCTTAGTGGGGACAGGGGAGTACGAGCAGTACTTC
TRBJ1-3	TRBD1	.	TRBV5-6	CASSWGTAPQPFSGNTIYF	TGTGCCAGCAGCTGGGGGACAGCACCGCAGCCCTTCTCTGGAAACACCATATATTTT
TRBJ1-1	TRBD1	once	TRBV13	CASSLVEGASEAFF	TGTGCCAGCAGCTTAGTTGAGGGGGCCTCTGAAGCTTTCTTT
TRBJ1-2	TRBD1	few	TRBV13	CASSLGQGAPGYGYTF	TGTGCCAGCAGCTTGGGACAGGGGGCGCCTGGCTATGGCTACACCTTC
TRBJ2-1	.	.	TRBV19	CASSIIGGNYNEQFF	TGTGCCAGTAGTATTATCGGGGGAAACTACAATGAGCAGTTCTTC
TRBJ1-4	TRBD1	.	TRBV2	CASDPGTGGVEFGEKLFF	TGTGCCAGCGACCCCGGGACAGGGGGGGTTGAATTCGGTGAAAAACTGTTTTTT
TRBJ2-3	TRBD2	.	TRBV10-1	CASSAGTSDTDTQYF	TGCGCCAGCAGTGCGGGGACTAGCGACACAGATACGCAGTATTTT
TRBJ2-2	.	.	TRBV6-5	CASSYEVTTGELFF	TGTGCCAGCAGTTACGAGGTGACCACCGGGGAGCTGTTTTTT
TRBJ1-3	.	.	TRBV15	CATVGGFGGNTIYF	TGTGCCACCGTCGGAGGATTTGGTGGAAACACCATATATTTT
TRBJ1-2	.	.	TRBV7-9	CASRQSGYGYTF	TGTGCCAGCAGGCAGTCGGGCTATGGCTACACCTTC
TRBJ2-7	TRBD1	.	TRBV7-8	CASSLREGRGNEQYF	TGTGCCAGCAGCTTACGAGAGGGCAGGGGGAATGAGCAGTACTTC
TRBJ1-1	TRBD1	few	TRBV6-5	CASSRTGGTEAFF	TGTGCCAGCAGTCGGACAGGGGGCACTGAAGCTTTCTTT
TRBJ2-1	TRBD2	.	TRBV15	CATSRDPTSEIDEQFF	TGTGCCACCAGCAGAGATCCTACTAGCGAAATAGATGAGCAGTTCTTC
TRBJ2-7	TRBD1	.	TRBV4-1	CASSHLTGLGSYEQYF	TGCGCCAGCAGCCACCTGACAGGGCTCGGGTCCTACGAGCAGTACTTC
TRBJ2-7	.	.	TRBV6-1	CASSEIPGDEQYF	TGTGCCAGCAGTGAAATACCGGGGGACGAGCAGTACTTC
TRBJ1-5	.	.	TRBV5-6	CASSLQGNQPQHF	TGTGCCAGCAGCCTACAGGGTAATCAGCCCCAGCATTTT
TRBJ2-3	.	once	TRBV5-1	CASSLAGGGTDTQYF	TGCGCCAGCAGCTTGGCCGGCGGGGGCACAGATACGCAGTATTTT
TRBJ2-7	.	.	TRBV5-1	CASSLGDSAYEQYF	TGCGCCAGCAGCTTGGGGGACTCGGCCTACGAGCAGTACTTC
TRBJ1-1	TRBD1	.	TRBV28	CASSLPDRDTEAFF	TGTGCCAGCAGTTTACCCGACAGGGACACTGAAGCTTTCTTT
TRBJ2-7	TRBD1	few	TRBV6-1	CASSPVQGASDEQYF	TGTGCCAGCAGTCCTGTCCAGGGGGCCTCGGACGAGCAGTACTTC
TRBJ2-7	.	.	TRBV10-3	CAISDSGKEQYF	TGTGCCATCAGTGACTCAGGGAAGGAGCAGTACTTC
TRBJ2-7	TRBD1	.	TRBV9	CASSVDRDRGLGEQYF	TGTGCCAGCAGCGTAGACCGGGACAGGGGATTAGGCGAGCAGTACTTC
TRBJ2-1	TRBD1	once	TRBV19	CASSRDRGYNEQFF	TGTGCCAGTAGTAGGGACAGGGGATACAATGAGCAGTTCTTC
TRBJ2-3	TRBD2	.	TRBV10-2	CASSESRGFPSTDTQYF	TGCGCCAGCAGTGAGTCGCGGGGGTTCCCTAGCACAGATACGCAGTATTTT
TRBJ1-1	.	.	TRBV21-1	CASSKGWGDTEAFF	TGTGCCAGCAGCAAAGGGTGGGGGGACACTGAAGCTTTCTTT
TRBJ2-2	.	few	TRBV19	CASSISGELFF	TGTGCCAGTAGTATCTCCGGGGAGCTGTTTTTT
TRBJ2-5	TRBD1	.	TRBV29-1	CSVDRNGETQYF	TGCAGCGTGGACAGGAATGGGGAGACCCAGTACTTC
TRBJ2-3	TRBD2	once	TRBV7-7	CASSSGPAGGADTQYF	TGTGCTAGCAGCTCCGGACCGGCGGGGGGGGCAGATACGCAGTATTTT
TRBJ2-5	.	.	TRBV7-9	CASSLWETQYF	TGTGCCAGCAGCCTATGGGAGACCCAGTACTTC
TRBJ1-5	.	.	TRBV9	CASSASDQPQHF	TGTGCCAGCAGCGCCTCCGATCAGCCCCAGCATTTT
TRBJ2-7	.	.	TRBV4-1	CASSNTGSSYEQYF	TGCGCCAGCAGCAATACGGGGAGCTCCTACGAGCAGTACTTC
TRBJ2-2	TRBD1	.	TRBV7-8	CASSPGTGMSGELFF	TGTGCCAGCAGCCCGGGGACAGGGATGTCCGGGGAGCTGTTTTTT
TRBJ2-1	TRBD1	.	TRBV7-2	CASSLATGGSHEQFF	TGTGCCAGCAGCTTAGCTACAGGGGGGTCCCATGAGCAGTTCTTC
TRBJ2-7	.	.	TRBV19	CASSLGTTGYEQYF	TGTGCCAGTAGTTTAGGGACAACCGGTTACGAGCAGTACTTC
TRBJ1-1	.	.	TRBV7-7	CASSNTRPRTPLPGGTEAFF	TGTGCTAGCAGCAACACCCGTCCGAGGACTCCCTTACCCGGGGGGACTGAAGCTTTCTTT
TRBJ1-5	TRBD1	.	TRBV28	CASSQGTGGYRPQHF	TGTGCCAGCAGCCAAGGGACAGGGGGATATCGGCCCCAGCATTTT
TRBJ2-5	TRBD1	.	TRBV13	CASSLWSGGDETQYF	TGTGCCAGCAGCTTATGGTCAGGGGGCGATGAGACCCAGTACTTC
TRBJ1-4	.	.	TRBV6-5	CASSQQYTNEKLFF	TGTGCCAGCAGTCAACAGTACACTAATGAAAAACTGTTTTTT
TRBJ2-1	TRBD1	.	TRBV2	CASSQDRGRNEQFF	TGTGCCAGCAGCCAGGACAGGGGGCGAAATGAGCAGTTCTTC
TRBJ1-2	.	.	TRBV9	CASSGGGVANYGYTF	TGTGCCAGCAGTGGCGGGGGGGTAGCTAACTATGGCTACACCTTC
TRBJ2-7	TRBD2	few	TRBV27	CASSSSGGYEQYF	TGTGCCAGCAGTTCCTCGGGGGGGTACGAGCAGTACTTC
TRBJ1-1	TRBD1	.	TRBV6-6	CASRGRTGVDTEAFF	TGTGCCAGCAGAGGCCGGACAGGGGTGGACACTGAAGCTTTCTTT